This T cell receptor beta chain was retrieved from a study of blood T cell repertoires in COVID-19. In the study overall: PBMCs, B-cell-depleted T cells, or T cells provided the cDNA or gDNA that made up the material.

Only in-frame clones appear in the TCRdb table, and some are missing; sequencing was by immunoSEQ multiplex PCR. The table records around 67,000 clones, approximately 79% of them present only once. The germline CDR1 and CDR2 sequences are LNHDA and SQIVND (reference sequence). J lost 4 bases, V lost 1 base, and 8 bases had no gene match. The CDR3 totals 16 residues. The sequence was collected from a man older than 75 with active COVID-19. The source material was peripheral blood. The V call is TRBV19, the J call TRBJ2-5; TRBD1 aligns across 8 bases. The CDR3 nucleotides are TGTGCCAGTAGTATAGTCGCAGGGGGCTCGGGAGAGACCCAGTACTTC. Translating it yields CASSIVAGGSGETQYF.